This TCR beta chain came from a study of blood T cell repertoires in COVID-19. The overall study: Acute and convalescent COVID-19 specimens originated in the United States, Italy and Spain. In each case, the material was cDNA or gDNA derived from T cells, B-cell-depleted T cells, or PBMCs.

This CDR3 contains 21 residues. Looked up from germline, CDR1 is SGHVS and CDR2 is FQNEAQ. The trim removed 5 bases at V and 0 bases at J, leaving 16 bases unmatched. As processed by the authors: The authors estimated nucleated cell counts from reference gene primer amplification. Some clones are missing from TCRdb's copy, which holds only in-frame ones; the method was immunoSEQ multiplex PCR. The DNA was the basis for D and trimming; V, J and clone size are from that table. The sample holds more than 85,000 clones, around 80% seen once. The specimen was peripheral blood. This chain links TRBV7-8 with TRBJ2-6, with 10 bases lining up with TRBD2. The clonotype comes from a man between 60 and 70 years old with acute or convalescent COVID-19. The CDR3 loop reads CASSPRTRLAGDPSGANVLTF. CDR3 DNA sequence: TGTGCCAGCAGCCCGCGAACTCGGCTAGCGGGGGACCCCTCTGGGGCCAACGTCCTGACTTTC.